This T cell receptor beta chain was identified in a study of blood T cell repertoires in COVID-19. Study context: Acute and convalescent COVID-19 specimens originated in the United States, Italy and Spain. The cDNA or gDNA used as material had been derived from T cells, B-cell-depleted T cells, or PBMCs.

Authors' methods: By means of reference gene primer amplification, nucleated cell counts were estimated. The table came from immunoSEQ multiplex PCR; TCRdb's copy has only in-frame clones and leaves some out. V, J and clone size reflect that table, while D and trimming were determined from the DNA. The data hold more than 70,000 clones, with 90% observed a single time. This clonotype was obtained from a woman older than 75 with acute or convalescent COVID-19. The specimen sequenced was peripheral blood.

CDR3 loop: CASSLEAGDEQYF. In DNA form, the CDR3 reads TGTGCCAGCAGCTTAGAAGCGGGAGACGAGCAGTACTTC. This chain joins TRBV11-3 and TRBJ2-7; 8 positions match TRBD2. V lost 0 bases, J lost 5 bases, and 0 bases stayed unmatched. CDR3 length equals 13 residues. Germline V gives CDR1 SGHNT, CDR2 YENEEA.